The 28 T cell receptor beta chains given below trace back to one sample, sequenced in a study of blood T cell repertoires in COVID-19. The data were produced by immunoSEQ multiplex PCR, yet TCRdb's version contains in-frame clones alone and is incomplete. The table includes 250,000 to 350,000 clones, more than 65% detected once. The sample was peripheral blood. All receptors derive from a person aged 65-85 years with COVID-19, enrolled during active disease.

CDR3 sequence: CASSLSRDTQYF. The CDR3 DNA is TGTGCCAGCAGCTTATCCAGAGATACGCAGTATTTT. The genes are TRBV5-6 and TRBJ2-3; no clear D. CDR3 size: 12 residues. V lost 2 bases and J lost 5, with 6 bases in between. The germline V gene has CDR1 SGHDT and CDR2 YYEEEE.

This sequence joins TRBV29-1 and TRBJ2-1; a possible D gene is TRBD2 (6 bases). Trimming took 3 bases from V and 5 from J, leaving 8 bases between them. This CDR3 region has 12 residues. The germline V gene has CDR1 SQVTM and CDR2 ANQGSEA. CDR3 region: CSVDRGDNEQFF. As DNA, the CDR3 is TGCAGCGTTGACCGCGGGGACAATGAGCAGTTCTTC.

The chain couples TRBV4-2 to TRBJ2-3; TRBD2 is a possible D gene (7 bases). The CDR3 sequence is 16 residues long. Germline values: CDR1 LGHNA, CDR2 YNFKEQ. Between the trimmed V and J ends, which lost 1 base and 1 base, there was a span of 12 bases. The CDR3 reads CASSQGGGGGTDTQYF. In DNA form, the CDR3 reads TGTGCCAGCAGCCAAGGAGGGGGGGGTGGCACAGATACGCAGTATTTT.

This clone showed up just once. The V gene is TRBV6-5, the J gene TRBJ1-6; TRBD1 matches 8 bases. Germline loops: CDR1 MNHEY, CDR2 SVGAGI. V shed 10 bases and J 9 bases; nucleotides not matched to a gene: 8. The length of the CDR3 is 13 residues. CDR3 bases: TGTGCCATCAAGGACAGGGCTGCTTCACCCCTCCACTTT. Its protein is CAIKDRAASPLHF.

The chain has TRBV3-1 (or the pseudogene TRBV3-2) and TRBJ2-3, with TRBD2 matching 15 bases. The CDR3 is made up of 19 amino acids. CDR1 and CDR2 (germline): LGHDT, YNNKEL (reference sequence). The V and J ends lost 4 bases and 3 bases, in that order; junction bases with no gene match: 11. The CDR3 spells CASSPRLGTSGGQTDTQYF. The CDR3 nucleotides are TGTGCCAGCAGCCCCCGACTGGGGACTAGCGGGGGGCAGACAGATACGCAGTATTTT.

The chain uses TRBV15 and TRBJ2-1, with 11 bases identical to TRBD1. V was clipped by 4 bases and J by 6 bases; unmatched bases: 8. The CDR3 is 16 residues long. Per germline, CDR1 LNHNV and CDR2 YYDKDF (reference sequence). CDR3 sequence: CATSNYRDRGINEQFF. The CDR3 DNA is TGTGCCACCAGCAACTACCGGGACAGGGGGATCAATGAGCAGTTCTTC.

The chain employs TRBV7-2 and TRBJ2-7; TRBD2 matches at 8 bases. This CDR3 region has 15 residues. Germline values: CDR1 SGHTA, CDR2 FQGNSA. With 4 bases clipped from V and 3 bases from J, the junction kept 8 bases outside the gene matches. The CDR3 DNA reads TGTGCCAGCAGCTCCGGGAGCGGGGGTTACTACGAGCAGTACTTC. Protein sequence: CASSSGSGGYYEQYF.

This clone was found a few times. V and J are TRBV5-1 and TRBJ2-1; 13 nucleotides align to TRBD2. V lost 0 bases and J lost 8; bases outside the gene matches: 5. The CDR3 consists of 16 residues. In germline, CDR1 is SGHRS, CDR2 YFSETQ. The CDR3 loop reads CASSLGGTSGIHEQFF. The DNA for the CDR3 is TGCGCCAGCAGCTTGGGAGGGACTAGCGGGATCCATGAGCAGTTCTTC. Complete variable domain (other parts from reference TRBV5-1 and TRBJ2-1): KAGVTQTPRYLIKTRGQQVTLSCSPISGHRSVSWYQQTPGQGLQFLFEYFSETQRNKGNFPGRFSGRQFSNSRSEMNVSTLELGDSALYLCASSLGGTSGIHEQFFGPGTRLTVL.

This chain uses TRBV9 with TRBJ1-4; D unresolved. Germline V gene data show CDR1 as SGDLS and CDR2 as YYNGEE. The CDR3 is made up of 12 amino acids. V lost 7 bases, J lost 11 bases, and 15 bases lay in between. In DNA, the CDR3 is TGTGCCAGCGGCGGGCTGTCTAGGAAACTGTTTTTT. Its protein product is CASGGLSRKLFF. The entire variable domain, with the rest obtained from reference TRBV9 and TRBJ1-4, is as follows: DSGVTQTPKHLITATGQRVTLRCSPRSGDLSVYWYQQSLDQGLQFLIQYYNGEERAKGNILERFSAQQFPDLHSELNLSSLELGDSALYFCASGGLSRKLFFGSGTQLSVL.

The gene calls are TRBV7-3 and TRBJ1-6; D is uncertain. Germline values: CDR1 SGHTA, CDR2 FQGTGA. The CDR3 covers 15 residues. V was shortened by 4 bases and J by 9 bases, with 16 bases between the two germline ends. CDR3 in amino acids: CASSSGSHGGSPLHF. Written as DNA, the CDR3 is TGTGCCAGCAGCTCCGGTAGCCACGGCGGTTCACCCCTCCACTTT.

CDR3 amino acids: CASSQTEGQYNEQFF. In nucleotides, the CDR3 is TGCGCCAGCAGCCAGACCGAAGGACAGTACAATGAGCAGTTCTTC. The chain joins TRBV5-1 to TRBJ2-1, with D perhaps matching TRBD1 (6 bases). CDR3 length: 15 amino acids. In germline, CDR1 is SGHRS, CDR2 YFSETQ. Trimming took off 4 bases at V and 4 bases at J, with 15 bases between the two ends.

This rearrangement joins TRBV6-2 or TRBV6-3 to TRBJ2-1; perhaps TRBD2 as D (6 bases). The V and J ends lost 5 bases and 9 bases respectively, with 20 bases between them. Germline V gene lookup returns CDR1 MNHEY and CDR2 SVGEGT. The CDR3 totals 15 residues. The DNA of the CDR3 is TGTGCCAGCAGTCCGCGGGACTGGGGCGAGCTTGAGCAGTTCTTC. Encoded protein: CASSPRDWGELEQFF.

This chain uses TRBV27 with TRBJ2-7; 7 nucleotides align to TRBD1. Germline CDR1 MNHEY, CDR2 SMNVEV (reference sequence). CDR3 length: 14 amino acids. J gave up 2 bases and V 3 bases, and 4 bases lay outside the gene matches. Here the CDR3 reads CASSLYGTAYEQYF. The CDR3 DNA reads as TGTGCCAGCAGTTTGTACGGGACAGCCTACGAGCAGTACTTC.

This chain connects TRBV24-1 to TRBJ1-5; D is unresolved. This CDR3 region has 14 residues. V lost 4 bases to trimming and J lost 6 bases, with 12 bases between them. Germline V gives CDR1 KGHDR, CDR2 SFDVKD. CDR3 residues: CATSDRGRPQPQHF. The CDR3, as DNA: TGTGCCACCAGTGACCGCGGAAGACCTCAGCCCCAGCATTTT.

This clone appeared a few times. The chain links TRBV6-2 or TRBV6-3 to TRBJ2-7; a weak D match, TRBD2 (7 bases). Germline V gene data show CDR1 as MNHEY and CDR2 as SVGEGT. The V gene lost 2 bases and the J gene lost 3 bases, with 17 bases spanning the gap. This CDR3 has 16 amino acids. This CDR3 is CASSYVAGAINYEQYF. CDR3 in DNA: TGTGCCAGCAGTTACGTCGCGGGGGCCATTAACTACGAGCAGTACTTC.

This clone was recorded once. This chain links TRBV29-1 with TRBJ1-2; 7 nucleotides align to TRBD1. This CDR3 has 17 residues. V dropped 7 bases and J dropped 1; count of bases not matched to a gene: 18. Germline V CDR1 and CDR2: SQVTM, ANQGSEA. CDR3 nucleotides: TGCAGCGGGCGGGACAGTAACCCAACAAACAGTAACTATGGCTACACCTTC. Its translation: CSGRDSNPTNSNYGYTF.

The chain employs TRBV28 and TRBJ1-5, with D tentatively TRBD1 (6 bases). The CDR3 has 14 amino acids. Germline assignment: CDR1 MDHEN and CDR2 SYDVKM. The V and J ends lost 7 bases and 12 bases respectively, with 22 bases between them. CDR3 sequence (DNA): TGTGCCAGCAACTCTGGGGGGGCCCGTTCGGTCCAGCATTTT. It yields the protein CASNSGGARSVQHF.

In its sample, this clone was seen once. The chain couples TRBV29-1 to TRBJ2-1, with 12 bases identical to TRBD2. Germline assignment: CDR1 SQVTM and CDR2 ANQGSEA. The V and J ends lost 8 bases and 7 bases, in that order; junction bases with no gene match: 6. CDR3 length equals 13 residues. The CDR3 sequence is CSLLAGGLNEQFF. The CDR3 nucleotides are TGCAGCTTACTAGCGGGGGGCCTTAATGAGCAGTTCTTC.

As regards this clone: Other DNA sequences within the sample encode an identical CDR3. The CDR3 DNA follows: TGTGCCAGTAGTCAGAACATGAACACTGAAGCTTTCTTT. Its translation: CASSQNMNTEAFF. V usage is TRBV19 and J usage is TRBJ1-1; D uncertain. Germline values: CDR1 LNHDA, CDR2 SQIVND (reference sequence). This CDR3 is built from 13 residues. The ends were cut back, 5 bases at V and 0 bases at J, with 7 bases in the middle.

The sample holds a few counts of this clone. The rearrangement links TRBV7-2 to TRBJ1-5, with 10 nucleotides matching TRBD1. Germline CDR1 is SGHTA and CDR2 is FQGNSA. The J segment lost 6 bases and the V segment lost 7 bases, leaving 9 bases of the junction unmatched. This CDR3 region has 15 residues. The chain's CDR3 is CASNARQGAGQPQHF. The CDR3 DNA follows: TGTGCCAGCAACGCCAGACAGGGGGCTGGTCAGCCCCAGCATTTT.

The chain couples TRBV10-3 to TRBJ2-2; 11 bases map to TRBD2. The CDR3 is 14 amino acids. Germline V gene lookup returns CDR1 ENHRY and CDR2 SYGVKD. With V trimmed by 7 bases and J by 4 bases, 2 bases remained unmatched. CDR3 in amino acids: CAINSGRATGELFF. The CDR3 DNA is TGTGCCATCAATAGCGGGAGGGCCACCGGGGAGCTGTTTTTT.

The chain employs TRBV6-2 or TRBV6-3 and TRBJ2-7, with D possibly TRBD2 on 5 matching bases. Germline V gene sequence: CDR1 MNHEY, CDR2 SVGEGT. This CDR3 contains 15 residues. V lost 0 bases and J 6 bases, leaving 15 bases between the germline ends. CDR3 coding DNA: TGTGCCAGCAGTTACTCGCCTAGCCTCGGACTCGAGCAGTACTTC. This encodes CASSYSPSLGLEQYF.

The CDR3 DNA sequence: TGTGCCAGCAGTTTGTCCAGGGGGTTATATAATTCACCCCTCCACTTT. Protein product: CASSLSRGLYNSPLHF. The chain recombines TRBV27 with TRBJ1-6, with TRBD1 matching over 7 bases. The CDR3 contains 16 residues. The junction had 6 bases not matched to a gene; V was cut back by 3 bases and J by 4 bases. Germline V gene data show CDR1 as MNHEY and CDR2 as SMNVEV (reference sequence).

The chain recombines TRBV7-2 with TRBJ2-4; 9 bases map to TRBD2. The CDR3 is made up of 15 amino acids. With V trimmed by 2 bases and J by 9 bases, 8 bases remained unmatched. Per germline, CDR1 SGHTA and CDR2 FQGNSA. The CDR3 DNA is TGTGCCAGCAGCTTAACCCCCGCGGGGGGGCGCATTCAGTACTTC. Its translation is CASSLTPAGGRIQYF.

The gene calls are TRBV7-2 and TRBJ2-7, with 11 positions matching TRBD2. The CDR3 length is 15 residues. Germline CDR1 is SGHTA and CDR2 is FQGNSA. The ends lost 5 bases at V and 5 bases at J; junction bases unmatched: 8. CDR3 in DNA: TGTGCCAGCAGCCCAAGGACTAGCGGGCTCCACGAGCAGTACTTC. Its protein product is CASSPRTSGLHEQYF.

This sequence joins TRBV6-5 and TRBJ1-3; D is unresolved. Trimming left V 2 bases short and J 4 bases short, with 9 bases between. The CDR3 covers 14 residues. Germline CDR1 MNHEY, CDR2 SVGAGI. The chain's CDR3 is CASSYERSGNTIYF. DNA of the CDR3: TGTGCCAGCAGTTACGAAAGGAGCGGAAACACCATATATTTT.

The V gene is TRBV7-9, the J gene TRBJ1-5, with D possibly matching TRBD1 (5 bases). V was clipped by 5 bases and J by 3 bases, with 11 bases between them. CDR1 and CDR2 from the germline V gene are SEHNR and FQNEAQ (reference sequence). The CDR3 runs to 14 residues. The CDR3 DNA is TGTGCCAGCAGCCCGGGACTGAACAATCAGCCCCAGCATTTT. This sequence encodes CASSPGLNNQPQHF.

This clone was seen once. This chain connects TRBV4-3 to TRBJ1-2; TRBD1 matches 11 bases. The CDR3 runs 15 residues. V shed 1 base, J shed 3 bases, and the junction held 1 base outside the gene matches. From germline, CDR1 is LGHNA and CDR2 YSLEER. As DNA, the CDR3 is TGCGCCAGCAGCCAAGGGACAGGGGGCGACTATGGCTACACCTTC. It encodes CASSQGTGGDYGYTF.